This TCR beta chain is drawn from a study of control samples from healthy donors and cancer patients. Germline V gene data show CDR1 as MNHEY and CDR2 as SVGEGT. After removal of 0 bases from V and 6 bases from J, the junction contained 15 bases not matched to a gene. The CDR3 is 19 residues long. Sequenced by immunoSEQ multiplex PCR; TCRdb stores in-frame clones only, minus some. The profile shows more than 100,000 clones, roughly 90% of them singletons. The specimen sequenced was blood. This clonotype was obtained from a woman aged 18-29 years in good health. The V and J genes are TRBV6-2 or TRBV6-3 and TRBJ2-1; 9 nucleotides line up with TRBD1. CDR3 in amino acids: CASSYSKYRDREGGNEQFF. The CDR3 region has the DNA TGTGCCAGCAGTTACTCGAAGTACCGGGACAGGGAGGGTGGCAATGAGCAGTTCTTC.